These 23 T cell receptor beta chains came from one sample sequenced in a study of T cell responses to AZD1222 COVID-19 vaccine. Profiled with immunoSEQ multiplex PCR; TCRdb holds only in-frame clones, not every one. The sample contains 100,000 to 150,000 clones, more than 80% of which appear only once. This specimen was peripheral blood, taken 28 days after the second AZD1222 dose. These receptors came from an adult who received the AZD1222 COVID-19 vaccine.

This rearrangement joins TRBV5-6 to TRBJ2-7; D is possibly TRBD1 (6 bases). The CDR3 consists of 12 residues. Germline CDR1 reads SGHDT; CDR2 reads YYEEEE. V shed 3 bases and J shed 6 bases, with 10 bases lying between them. The CDR3 DNA sequence: TGTGCCAGCAGCTGGCGAGGGGGCGAGCAGTACTTC. Translated, it gives CASSWRGGEQYF.

This chain links TRBV29-1 with TRBJ2-1; weak D call: TRBD1 (5 bases). V lost 6 bases to trimming and J lost 2 bases, with 17 bases between them. The germline V gene has CDR1 SQVTM and CDR2 ANQGSEA. The CDR3 loop spans 15 amino acids. The CDR3 nucleotides read TGCAGCGTCGTGGCCCGGGCAGGGACCTACAATGAGCAGTTCTTC. Translating it yields CSVVARAGTYNEQFF.

The chain has TRBV28 and TRBJ1-5; D remains ambiguous. The CDR3 totals 15 residues. V lost 4 bases and J lost 4, with 14 bases in between. Germline lookup yields CDR1 MDHEN and CDR2 SYDVKM. The CDR3: CASSSPEEGNQPQHF. The CDR3 DNA reads as TGTGCCAGCAGTTCCCCGGAGGAGGGTAATCAGCCCCAGCATTTT.

CDR3 DNA sequence: TGTGCCAGCAGTCCTGCCGAGGTCCAGGCGATCACCTTC. Amino acids: CASSPAEVQAITF. The chain combines TRBV2 with TRBJ1-2, with D unclear. The germline V gene encodes CDR1 SNHLY and CDR2 FYNNEI. V lost 5 bases, J lost 13 bases, and 20 bases lay in between. The CDR3 extends over 13 amino acids.

This clone has a single count. The rearrangement joins TRBV29-1 to TRBJ1-1; D is possibly TRBD1 (5 bases). Germline CDR1 SQVTM, CDR2 ANQGSEA. Trimming took 6 bases from V and 4 from J, leaving 15 bases between them. The CDR3 totals 13 residues. The CDR3, as DNA: TGCAGCGTGTTCCGGGGGGGACCCACTGAAGCTTTCTTT. This translates into CSVFRGGPTEAFF. The full variable domain, in which reference TRBV29-1 and TRBJ1-1 provide the parts outside the CDR3, is SAVISQKPSRDICQRGTSLTIQCQVDSQVTMMFWYRQQPGQSLTLIATANQGSEATYESGFVIDKFPISRPNLTFSTLTVSNMSPEDSSIYLCSVFRGGPTEAFFGQGTRLTVV.

V is TRBV29-1 and J is TRBJ1-2; 10 bases match TRBD1. The germline V gene has CDR1 SQVTM and CDR2 ANQGSEA. This CDR3 contains 14 residues. V shed 5 bases and J 4 bases; nucleotides not matched to a gene: 7. CDR3 sequence: CSVRPGTGVYGYTF. CDR3 in DNA: TGCAGCGTTCGACCCGGGACAGGGGTCTATGGCTACACCTTC.

The V call is TRBV6-2 or TRBV6-3, the J call TRBJ1-1, with 7 bases matching TRBD1. Germline V lookup: CDR1 MNHEY, CDR2 SVGEGT. The CDR3 consists of 14 residues. The V and J ends lost 5 bases and 11 bases, in that order; junction bases with no gene match: 14. CDR3 sequence (DNA): TGTGCCAGCAGTCCAGACGTTAAACAGGGGAGGGCTTTCTTT. Its protein is CASSPDVKQGRAFF.

The V call is TRBV5-4, the J call TRBJ2-4; 10 positions agree with TRBD1. Germline trimming cut 2 bases from V and 5 bases from J; bases unmatched to any gene: 7. This CDR3 spans 16 amino acids. Germline V gene lookup returns CDR1 SGHNT and CDR2 YYREEE (reference sequence). CDR3 DNA: TGTGCCAGCAGCTTCCCGGGACAGGGGTCCCAAAACATTCAGTACTTC. Its translation is CASSFPGQGSQNIQYF. Full variable domain (outside the CDR3, taken from reference TRBV5-4 and TRBJ2-4): ETGVTQSPTHLIKTRGQQVTLRCSSQSGHNTVSWYQQALGQGPQFIFQYYREEENGRGNFPPRFSGLQFPNYSSELNVNALELDDSALYLCASSFPGQGSQNIQYFGAGTRLSVL.

The rearrangement links TRBV6-5 to TRBJ1-4; 7 bases agree with TRBD1. CDR1 is MNHEY, CDR2 SVGAGI, per germline. There are 14 residues in the CDR3. Unmatched junction bases numbered 7, after V lost 6 bases and J lost 6 bases. CDR3 in amino acids: CASSGGGIDEKLFF. CDR3 bases: TGTGCCAGCAGCGGAGGGGGCATTGATGAAAAACTGTTTTTT.

The genes are TRBV2 and TRBJ2-1; a weak D match, TRBD2 (7 bases). Trimming cost V 6 bases and J 5 bases, with 11 bases left between them. CDR3 length equals 13 residues. Germline CDR1 SNHLY, CDR2 FYNNEI. This CDR3 reads CASRRGGNNEQFF. In DNA form, the CDR3 reads TGTGCCAGCAGGAGGGGGGGAAACAATGAGCAGTTCTTC.

The chain employs TRBV3-1 (or the pseudogene TRBV3-2) and TRBJ1-5; D is unresolved. The germline CDR1 and CDR2 sequences are LGHDT and YNNKEL (reference sequence). Trimming took off 0 bases at V and 9 bases at J, with 15 bases between the two ends. The CDR3 consists of 15 residues. DNA of the CDR3: TGTGCCAGCAGCCAAGATCGGAGTAGCGGGAGGCCCCAGCATTTT. This gives the protein CASSQDRSSGRPQHF.

This chain uses TRBV29-1 with TRBJ2-1; D uncertain. V was shortened by 6 bases and J by 12 bases, with 18 bases between the two germline ends. CDR1 SQVTM and CDR2 ANQGSEA come from the germline V gene. The length of the CDR3 is 12 residues. The CDR3 loop is CSVSTGVVWQFF. DNA for the CDR3: TGCAGCGTCTCCACTGGGGTTGTTTGGCAGTTCTTC.

The rearrangement uses TRBV4-1 and TRBJ2-7, with D possibly being TRBD1 (5 bases). V lost 3 bases, J lost 1 base, and 10 bases lay in between. The germline gives CDR1 MGHRA, CDR2 YSYEKL. The CDR3 spans 14 residues. The CDR3 loop is CASSQLGESYEQYF. In DNA, the CDR3 is TGCGCCAGCAGCCAGCTAGGGGAATCCTACGAGCAGTACTTC.

The rearrangement joins TRBV6-5 to TRBJ1-2; D unresolved. The CDR3 covers 14 residues. Trimming took 2 bases from V and 0 from J, leaving 7 bases between them. Germline V gives CDR1 MNHEY, CDR2 SVGAGI. This chain's CDR3 is CASSYRGANYGYTF. CDR3 coding DNA: TGTGCCAGCAGTTACAGAGGAGCTAACTATGGCTACACCTTC.

The chain employs TRBV6-5 and TRBJ1-2; a possible D gene is TRBD1 (5 bases). V gave up 6 bases and J gave up 2 bases, with 10 bases separating them. CDR3 length equals 13 residues. The germline CDR1 and CDR2 sequences are MNHEY and SVGAGI. This CDR3 is CASRVTGNYGYTF. For the CDR3, the DNA is TGTGCCAGCAGGGTAACAGGAAACTATGGCTACACCTTC.

This chain uses TRBV9 with TRBJ1-3; D might be TRBD1 (6 bases). V dropped 5 bases and J dropped 5 bases, with 14 bases sitting between them. The germline V gene has CDR1 SGDLS and CDR2 YYNGEE. This CDR3 contains 14 residues. The CDR3 nucleotides are TGTGCCAGCAGTACGGGGGCAGCCCGAAACACCATATATTTT. This translates into CASSTGAARNTIYF.

This chain connects TRBV19 to TRBJ1-1, with 7 bases matching TRBD1. The CDR3 length is 16 residues. J was trimmed by 0 bases and V by 6 bases; bases with no gene match: 10. The germline CDR1 and CDR2 sequences are LNHDA and SQIVND (reference sequence). CDR3 sequence reads: CASRVRPGGLNTEAFF. Here the CDR3 DNA reads TGTGCCAGTAGGGTCCGTCCAGGGGGGCTGAACACTGAAGCTTTCTTT.

This clone has just one count. The CDR3 spells CASSSPGRLGTEAFF. In nucleotides, the CDR3 is TGTGCCAGCAGTTCCCCGGGTAGGCTGGGGACTGAAGCTTTCTTT. The chain uses TRBV6-2 or TRBV6-3 and TRBJ1-1; D is ambiguous. Per the germline V gene, CDR1 is MNHEY and CDR2 is SVGEGT. The CDR3 extends over 15 amino acids. Trimming removed 4 bases from V and 5 bases from J, with 17 bases in between.

This rearrangement joins TRBV6-5 to TRBJ1-5; D not resolved. CDR1 is MNHEY, CDR2 SVGAGI, per germline. This CDR3 spans 14 amino acids. Trimming shortened V by 4 bases and J by 1 base, and 8 bases separated the two germline ends. The CDR3 is CASSFYGSNQPQHF. For the CDR3, the DNA is TGTGCCAGCAGTTTTTACGGGAGCAATCAGCCCCAGCATTTT.

This chain links TRBV6-4 with TRBJ2-3, with D possibly matching TRBD2 (6 bases). With 3 bases removed from V and 1 base from J, the gap between germline ends came to 11 bases. The CDR3 has 15 residues. Germline CDR1 is MRHNA and CDR2 is SNTAGT. In DNA form, the CDR3 reads TGTGCCAGCAGTGAGGGGGGATCTCGCACAGATACGCAGTATTTT. It is translated as CASSEGGSRTDTQYF.

J is TRBJ1-1 and V is TRBV27; the match to TRBD1 covers 10 bases. V lost 6 bases and J lost 10; bases outside the gene matches: 8. Germline lookup yields CDR1 MNHEY and CDR2 SMNVEV (reference sequence). CDR3 length: 13 residues. The DNA for the CDR3 is TGTGCCAGCAGCCCGAGGACAGGGGGGGTAGCTTTCTTT. This translates into CASSPRTGGVAFF.

This clone was seen only once. This chain uses TRBV19 with TRBJ1-2; D gene ambiguous. The V gene lost 5 bases and the J gene lost 3 bases, with 7 bases spanning the gap. Germline loops: CDR1 LNHDA, CDR2 SQIVND (reference sequence). The length of the CDR3 is 12 residues. CDR3 coding DNA: TGTGCCAGTAGTCTGAGGGACTATGGCTACACCTTC. It codes for CASSLRDYGYTF. Complete variable domain (other parts from reference TRBV19 and TRBJ1-2): DGGITQSPKYLFRKEGQNVTLSCEQNLNHDAMYWYRQDPGQGLRLIYYSQIVNDFQKGDIAEGYSVSREKKESFPLTVTSAQKNPTAFYLCASSLRDYGYTFGSGTRLTVV.

V is TRBV7-2 and J is TRBJ2-3, with D maybe TRBD1 (7 bases). The CDR3 loop spans 13 amino acids. Germline V gene sequence: CDR1 SGHTA, CDR2 FQGNSA. V was clipped by 7 bases and J by 14 bases, with 22 bases between them. Here the CDR3 DNA reads TGTGCCAGCACCAGACCCCAGGGGGGAATCCTGTATTTT. This translates into CASTRPQGGILYF.